This T cell receptor (beta chain) was documented in a study of blood T cells in healthy people across ages. Study results and limitations: Researchers said unsorted PBMCs prevented a conclusive naive versus antigen-experienced comparison.

In regard to this clonotype: Its antigen is unknown.

Germline V gene data show CDR1 as SEHNR and CDR2 as FQNEAQ (reference sequence). The CDR3 length is 15 residues. Trimming took 5 bases from V and 8 from J, leaving 19 bases between them. The use of a sample-barcoded 5' primer and a J-beta primer mix characterized a second PCR of about 7 to 12 cycles. TCRdb independently ran MiXCR on the 5' RACE reads; one entry per CDR3 protein. The table has 1.5 million to 2 million distinct CDR3 sequences, about 39% seen once. The source of this sequence is a human donor in good health. The V call is TRBV7-9, the J call TRBJ2-1; D possibly corresponds to TRBD1 (5 bases). The specimen sequenced was blood. CDR3: CASSAYMGLDDEQFF. The CDR3 nucleotides are TGTGCCAGCAGCGCTTACATGGGGCTGGACGATGAGCAGTTCTTC. The full variable domain, rest sourced from reference TRBV7-9 and TRBJ2-1, is DTGVSQNPRHKITKRGQNVTFRCDPISEHNRLYWYRQTLGQGPEFLTYFQNEAQLEKSRLLSDRFSAERPKGSFSTLEIQRTEQGDSAMYLCASSAYMGLDDEQFFGPGTRLTVL.